What follows are 7 T cell receptor beta chains derived from one specimen sequenced in a study of cytomegalovirus exposure and HLA in healthy donors. Primers: 60 Vbeta forward and 13 Jbeta reverse. Assay used: immunoSEQ multiplex PCR; TCRdb lists only in-frame clones, some missing. The sample shows around 260,000 clones, 75% to 85% of them seen only once. Sequencing input: PBMCs. These receptors originate from a girl aged 2 to 9 in good health and CMV-seronegative.

The chain combines TRBV7-9 with TRBJ2-3, with 9 bases identical to TRBD2. V trimming: 5 bases; J trimming: 2 bases; junction bases outside the gene matches: 5. This CDR3 has 15 residues. Germline loops: CDR1 SEHNR, CDR2 FQNEAQ (reference sequence). CDR3 coding DNA: TGTGCCAGCAGCCAGCTAGCGGGGATCACAGATACGCAGTATTTT. It is translated as CASSQLAGITDTQYF.

This chain links TRBV29-1 with TRBJ2-7, with 9 bases aligning to TRBD1. The CDR3 contains 14 residues. V shed 7 bases and J 2 bases; nucleotides not matched to a gene: 9. Germline CDR1 SQVTM, CDR2 ANQGSEA. CDR3 DNA: TGCAGCGCTGTTGGAGGACAGGGGCCCTACGAGCAGTACTTC. This gives the protein CSAVGGQGPYEQYF.

This clone was seen a few times. The rearrangement joins TRBV5-1 to TRBJ2-1; 7 positions agree with TRBD2. From germline, CDR1 is SGHRS and CDR2 YFSETQ. Trimming at V came to 4 bases and at J to 1 base, leaving 11 bases not matched to a gene. This CDR3 is built from 17 residues. The CDR3 nucleotides read TGCGCCAGCAGCCACCTCCAGCGGGGAGTTTCCTACAATGAGCAGTTCTTC. Translation: CASSHLQRGVSYNEQFF. The full variable domain, in which reference TRBV5-1 and TRBJ2-1 provide the parts outside the CDR3, is KAGVTQTPRYLIKTRGQQVTLSCSPISGHRSVSWYQQTPGQGLQFLFEYFSETQRNKGNFPGRFSGRQFSNSRSEMNVSTLELGDSALYLCASSHLQRGVSYNEQFFGPGTRLTVL.

In its sample, this clone was seen a few times. The genes are TRBV9 and TRBJ2-1, with 8 bases identical to TRBD2. With 4 bases clipped from V and 3 bases from J, the junction kept 9 bases outside the gene matches. This CDR3 region has 16 residues. CDR1 and CDR2 from the germline V gene are SGDLS and YYNGEE. The CDR3 sequence: CASSTNRGGVYNEQFF. The CDR3 coding sequence is TGTGCCAGCAGCACCAACCGGGGGGGCGTCTACAATGAGCAGTTCTTC.

This chain joins TRBV29-1 and TRBJ2-1; TRBD2 matches at 9 bases. CDR3 length: 14 residues. Germline V gene sequence: CDR1 SQVTM, CDR2 ANQGSEA. Germline trimming cut 7 bases from V and 8 bases from J; bases unmatched to any gene: 12. The DNA for the CDR3 is TGCAGCGCTTCAACGGGCGGGGGGGCAGATGAGCAGTTCTTC. Its translation is CSASTGGGADEQFF.

V and J are TRBV5-1 and TRBJ1-1; the D is unclear. The germline V gene encodes CDR1 SGHRS and CDR2 YFSETQ. Trimming shortened V by 3 bases and J by 5 bases, and 8 bases separated the two germline ends. The CDR3 runs to 12 residues. The CDR3 DNA is TGCGCCAGCAGCTCTAGGAGGACTGAAGCTTTCTTT. Translated, it gives CASSSRRTEAFF.

The V and J genes are TRBV5-4 and TRBJ2-5; 9 nucleotides line up with TRBD2. Germline values: CDR1 SGHNT, CDR2 YYREEE (reference sequence). V lost 4 bases, J lost 2 bases, and 6 bases stayed unmatched. The CDR3 runs 15 residues. CDR3 loop: CASSPEAGGQETQYF. Written as DNA, the CDR3 is TGTGCCAGCAGCCCCGAGGCGGGAGGGCAAGAGACCCAGTACTTC.